This passage covers 27 T cell receptor beta chains from one sample sequenced in a study of T cell repertoires in cytomegalovirus infection. For these TCRs, the target antigens are not known. TCRdb re-called the reads through MiXCR, storing one row per CDR3 protein. The sample has a few hundred thousand distinct CDR3 sequences, about 27% seen once. The specimen comprised cultured PBMCs, sampled from culture after CMV antigen stimulation. These receptors all come from a human donor in good health (CMV status not recorded). Some clones in this sample may be carry-over from other donors' samples.

This chain connects TRBV10-3 to TRBJ2-3; possibly TRBD2 for D (7 bases). The CDR3 runs 17 residues. Trimming removed 2 bases from V and 5 bases from J, with 20 bases in between. The V gene's germline CDR1 is ENHRY and CDR2 SYGVKD. The CDR3, as DNA: TGTGCCATCAGTGAGGTCAAAGGGGGGGGCCGAGAAGATACGCAGTATTTT. Its translation is CAISEVKGGGREDTQYF.

This clonotype has just a few counts. The chain has TRBV7-2 and TRBJ2-3; the D gene is possibly TRBD2 (5 bases). The CDR3 consists of 17 residues. V was clipped by 5 bases and J by 6 bases, with 24 bases between them. Germline V gene data show CDR1 as SGHTA and CDR2 as FQGNSA. CDR3 coding DNA: TGTGCCAGCAGCCCCGGGTGGAGAGCGGTGGAGGCGGATACGCAGTATTTT. It translates to CASSPGWRAVEADTQYF.

The genes are TRBV10-3 and TRBJ1-1; TRBD1 is a possible D gene (6 bases). CDR1 and CDR2 from the germline V gene are ENHRY and SYGVKD. Trimming removed 6 bases from V and 1 base from J, with 12 bases in between. The CDR3 has 14 amino acids. CDR3 coding DNA: TGTGCCATCAGGAACAGAGGGGGGAACACTGAAGCTTTCTTT. It translates to CAIRNRGGNTEAFF.

V and J are TRBV5-6 and TRBJ1-1; D possibly corresponds to TRBD1 (5 bases). Trimming removed 0 bases at V and 5 bases at J, with 14 bases between. The CDR3 sequence is 15 residues long. The germline gives CDR1 SGHDT, CDR2 YYEEEE. The CDR3 DNA follows: TGTGCCAGCAGCTTGGATACAGGTTGGGGGACTGAAGCTTTCTTT. Its protein is CASSLDTGWGTEAFF.

There are many counts of this clonotype. V is TRBV6-1 and J is TRBJ1-1; the D gene is possibly TRBD1 (5 bases). Per the germline V gene, CDR1 is MNHNS and CDR2 is SASEGT. Trimming left V 8 bases short and J 0 bases short, with 16 bases between. The length of the CDR3 is 15 residues. The CDR3 nucleotides read TGTGCCAGCGACCCCTACAGGTACATGAACACTGAAGCTTTCTTT. This sequence encodes CASDPYRYMNTEAFF.

The chain carries TRBV12-5 and TRBJ2-1, with a weak D call TRBD2 (6 bases). CDR3 length: 12 amino acids. The ends were cut back, 4 bases at V and 9 bases at J, with 10 bases in the middle. The V gene's germline CDR1 is LGHNT and CDR2 FRNRAP. The CDR3 sequence is CASGWGDFEQFF. DNA for the CDR3: TGTGCTAGTGGTTGGGGGGACTTTGAGCAGTTCTTC.

CDR3 nucleotides: TGCGCCAGCAGTTTTAATCCCAAGCAGGAAGCCCCCTCCTACGAGCAGTACTTC. Translation: CASSFNPKQEAPSYEQYF. The chain employs TRBV5-1 and TRBJ2-7; D uncertain. This CDR3 has 18 amino acids. V lost 5 bases, J lost 0 bases, and 24 bases lay in between. Germline V lookup: CDR1 SGHRS, CDR2 YFSETQ.

This clonotype was seen a few times. The gene calls are TRBV19 and TRBJ1-5; 10 bases match TRBD1. This CDR3 comprises 15 residues. The germline gives CDR1 LNHDA, CDR2 SQIVND (reference sequence). V dropped 10 bases and J dropped 6; count of bases not matched to a gene: 12. For the CDR3, the DNA is TGTGCCACCCTACAACGGGACAGGGGCTCTCAGCCCCAGCATTTT. Residues: CATLQRDRGSQPQHF.

The chain is built from TRBV19 and TRBJ2-7; 10 nucleotides match TRBD2. The V gene's germline CDR1 is LNHDA and CDR2 SQIVND (reference sequence). The CDR3 spans 14 residues. V trimming: 6 bases; J trimming: 1 base; junction bases outside the gene matches: 3. The DNA for the CDR3 is TGTGCCAGTAGGGTAGCGGGGGGATCCTACGAGCAGTACTTC. This codes for CASRVAGGSYEQYF.

This clonotype was found a few times. This rearrangement joins TRBV7-9 to TRBJ2-5, with TRBD1 matching over 7 bases. This CDR3 spans 14 amino acids. V shed 4 bases, J shed 7 bases, and the junction held 9 bases outside the gene matches. Germline V CDR1 and CDR2: SEHNR, FQNEAQ (reference sequence). CDR3 protein: CASSSRTGARTQYF. CDR3 DNA sequence: TGTGCCAGCAGCTCTCGGACAGGAGCCAGGACCCAGTACTTC.

This clonotype was found a few times. One junction end disagrees with the germline gene, perhaps due to a read error. V is TRBV5-3 and J is TRBJ2-5, with D unresolved. TRBV5-3 has ORF status, its function being uncertain. CDR3 length: 15 amino acids. The CDR3 region has the DNA TGTGCCAGCAGCTTGTCACTAACACGCCAAGAGACCCAGTACTTC. This codes for CASSLSLTRQETQYF.

In the case of this clonotype: With a much larger clone just one base away, this may be a read error. This chain joins TRBV7-8 and TRBJ2-1; unclear D gene. Trimming removed 5 bases from V and 5 bases from J, with 10 bases in between. The CDR3 consists of 13 residues. Looked up from germline, CDR1 is SGHVS and CDR2 is FQNEAQ. DNA for the CDR3: TGTGCCAGCAGCCCCAGGCCTGACAATGAGCAGTTCTTC. Translation gives CASSPRPDNEQFF. The variable domain in full, completed from reference TRBV7-8 and TRBJ2-1, reads GAGVSQSPRYKVAKRGQDVALRCDPISGHVSLFWYQQALGQGPEFLTYFQNEAQLDKSGLPSDRFFAERPEGSVSTLKIQRTQQEDSAVYLCASSPRPDNEQFFGPGTRLTVL.

The CDR3 sequence is CATSDSGTGGYNEQFF. CDR3 bases: TGTGCCACCAGTGATTCCGGGACAGGGGGATACAATGAGCAGTTCTTC. The rearrangement joins TRBV24-1 to TRBJ2-1, with 11 bases identical to TRBD1. J gave up 4 bases and V 2 bases, and 3 bases lay outside the gene matches. This CDR3 region has 16 residues. The germline CDR1 and CDR2 sequences are KGHDR and SFDVKD.

The chain combines TRBV7-2 with TRBJ1-1, with TRBD1 as a possible D gene (5 bases). The CDR3 has 13 amino acids. V was clipped by 1 base and J by 7 bases, with 10 bases between them. Germline CDR1 SGHTA, CDR2 FQGNSA. The CDR3 sequence: CASSLGRGGEAFF. The DNA for the CDR3 is TGTGCCAGCAGCTTAGGCCGGGGGGGTGAAGCTTTCTTT.

The rearrangement uses TRBV7-2 and TRBJ2-7; possibly TRBD1 for D (6 bases). Deletions cut 5 bases from V and 4 bases from J, with 9 bases between. CDR3 length: 12 amino acids. Germline V CDR1 and CDR2: SGHTA, FQGNSA. CDR3 DNA: TGTGCCAGCAGCCGCGGACAGTACGAGCAGTACTTC. Protein product: CASSRGQYEQYF.

J is TRBJ2-5 and V is TRBV15; TRBD2 matches 9 bases. CDR1 is LNHNV and CDR2 is YYDKDF in the germline V gene (reference sequence). The CDR3 has 15 residues. V gave up 0 bases and J gave up 5 bases; unmatched junction bases: 4. The CDR3 here is CATSRETSGMETQYF. CDR3 sequence (DNA): TGTGCCACCAGCAGAGAGACTAGCGGAATGGAGACCCAGTACTTC.

This chain connects TRBV10-2 to TRBJ1-5; a possible D gene is TRBD1 (5 bases). With 3 bases removed from V and 3 bases from J, the gap between germline ends came to 15 bases. Germline V lookup: CDR1 WSHSY, CDR2 SAAADI. This CDR3 has 16 residues. The CDR3 bases are TGCGCCAGCAGTGATGGTTCGCGACAGATCAATCAGCCCCAGCATTTT. The encoded protein is CASSDGSRQINQPQHF.

This chain links TRBV7-2 with TRBJ2-5; D is possibly TRBD2 (6 bases). This CDR3 is built from 13 residues. The ends were cut back, 5 bases at V and 2 bases at J, with 9 bases in the middle. Germline V gives CDR1 SGHTA, CDR2 FQGNSA. In DNA, the CDR3 is TGTGCCAGCAGCGCGACTAGACAAGAGACCCAGTACTTC. As protein: CASSATRQETQYF.

The chain uses TRBV11-2 and TRBJ2-3, with 8 nucleotides matching TRBD1. Germline V gene lookup returns CDR1 SGHAT and CDR2 FQNNGV. The CDR3 contains 15 residues. With V trimmed by 3 bases and J by 3 bases, 5 bases remained unmatched. CDR3 sequence (DNA): TGTGCCAGCAGCTTTAACAGGGGGTCGACAGATACGCAGTATTTT. Its protein is CASSFNRGSTDTQYF.

This clonotype has a handful of counts. The rearrangement joins TRBV28 to TRBJ1-4; tentative D call: TRBD1 (6 bases). V was pared by 6 bases and J by 8 bases, with 22 bases between. The CDR3 has 16 amino acids. Germline CDR1 and CDR2: MDHEN and SYDVKM. CDR3 residues: CASSLGRTGYWEKLFF. The CDR3 DNA reads as TGTGCCAGCAGCTTGGGGCGAACAGGGTATTGGGAAAAACTGTTTTTT.

The gene calls are TRBV7-2 and TRBJ1-1; 7 nucleotides line up with TRBD1. This CDR3 spans 13 amino acids. Germline-derived CDR1 and CDR2 are SGHTA and FQGNSA. V shed 8 bases and J 1 base; nucleotides not matched to a gene: 4. The CDR3 DNA sequence: TGTGCCAGCCAGGGACAGACGAACACTGAAGCTTTCTTT. This sequence encodes CASQGQTNTEAFF.

This clonotype showed up just a few times. The rearrangement links TRBV7-2 to TRBJ1-6; 7 bases fit TRBD1. After removal of 1 base from V and 1 base from J, the junction contained 4 bases not matched to a gene. This CDR3 spans 17 amino acids. Germline V gene sequence: CDR1 SGHTA, CDR2 FQGNSA. CDR3 in amino acids: CASSLGAGGSYNSPLHF. The CDR3 DNA sequence: TGTGCCAGCAGCTTAGGAGCAGGGGGGTCCTATAATTCACCCCTCCACTTT.

The chain links TRBV4-1 to TRBJ2-7, with TRBD1 matching over 7 bases. CDR1 and CDR2 from the germline V gene are MGHRA and YSYEKL. The CDR3 has 15 residues. V lost 4 bases, J lost 6 bases, and 12 bases stayed unmatched. The CDR3 protein is CASSRSEGQLREQYF. The CDR3 coding sequence is TGCGCCAGCAGCCGCTCAGAGGGACAGCTTCGCGAGCAGTACTTC.

The chain is built from TRBV27 and TRBJ1-4; unclear D gene. This CDR3 has 14 amino acids. From germline, CDR1 is MNHEY and CDR2 SMNVEV (reference sequence). Between the trimmed V and J ends, which lost 6 bases and 3 bases, there was a span of 11 bases. The CDR3 DNA is TGTGCCAGCAGCCGCAGTCTTTCTAATGAAAAACTGTTTTTT. This codes for CASSRSLSNEKLFF.

The rearrangement links TRBV5-1 to TRBJ2-1; TRBD2 aligns across 13 bases. Germline CDR1 SGHRS, CDR2 YFSETQ. The CDR3 has 18 amino acids. With V trimmed by 4 bases and J by 3 bases, 10 bases remained unmatched. The chain's CDR3 is CASSITSGGARLYNEQFF. CDR3 nucleotide sequence: TGCGCCAGCAGCATCACTAGCGGGGGGGCCCGTCTCTACAATGAGCAGTTCTTC.

V and J are TRBV7-2 and TRBJ1-6; possibly TRBD1 for D (5 bases). CDR3 length: 16 amino acids. CDR1 and CDR2 (germline): SGHTA, FQGNSA. The V end was cut by 1 base, the J end by 6 bases, with 13 bases between. CDR3 in DNA: TGTGCCAGCAGCTTAGTGGGGGGGACTGGTAATTCACCCCTCCACTTT. This gives the protein CASSLVGGTGNSPLHF.

The chain carries TRBV3-1 and TRBJ2-1, with 11 bases that match TRBD2. After removal of 3 bases from V and 4 bases from J, the junction contained 5 bases not matched to a gene. The CDR3 runs to 16 residues. Germline values: CDR1 LGHDT, CDR2 YNNKEL (reference sequence). The CDR3 is CASSQTGTSGYNEQFF. As DNA, the CDR3 is TGTGCCAGCAGCCAGACCGGGACTAGCGGATACAATGAGCAGTTCTTC.